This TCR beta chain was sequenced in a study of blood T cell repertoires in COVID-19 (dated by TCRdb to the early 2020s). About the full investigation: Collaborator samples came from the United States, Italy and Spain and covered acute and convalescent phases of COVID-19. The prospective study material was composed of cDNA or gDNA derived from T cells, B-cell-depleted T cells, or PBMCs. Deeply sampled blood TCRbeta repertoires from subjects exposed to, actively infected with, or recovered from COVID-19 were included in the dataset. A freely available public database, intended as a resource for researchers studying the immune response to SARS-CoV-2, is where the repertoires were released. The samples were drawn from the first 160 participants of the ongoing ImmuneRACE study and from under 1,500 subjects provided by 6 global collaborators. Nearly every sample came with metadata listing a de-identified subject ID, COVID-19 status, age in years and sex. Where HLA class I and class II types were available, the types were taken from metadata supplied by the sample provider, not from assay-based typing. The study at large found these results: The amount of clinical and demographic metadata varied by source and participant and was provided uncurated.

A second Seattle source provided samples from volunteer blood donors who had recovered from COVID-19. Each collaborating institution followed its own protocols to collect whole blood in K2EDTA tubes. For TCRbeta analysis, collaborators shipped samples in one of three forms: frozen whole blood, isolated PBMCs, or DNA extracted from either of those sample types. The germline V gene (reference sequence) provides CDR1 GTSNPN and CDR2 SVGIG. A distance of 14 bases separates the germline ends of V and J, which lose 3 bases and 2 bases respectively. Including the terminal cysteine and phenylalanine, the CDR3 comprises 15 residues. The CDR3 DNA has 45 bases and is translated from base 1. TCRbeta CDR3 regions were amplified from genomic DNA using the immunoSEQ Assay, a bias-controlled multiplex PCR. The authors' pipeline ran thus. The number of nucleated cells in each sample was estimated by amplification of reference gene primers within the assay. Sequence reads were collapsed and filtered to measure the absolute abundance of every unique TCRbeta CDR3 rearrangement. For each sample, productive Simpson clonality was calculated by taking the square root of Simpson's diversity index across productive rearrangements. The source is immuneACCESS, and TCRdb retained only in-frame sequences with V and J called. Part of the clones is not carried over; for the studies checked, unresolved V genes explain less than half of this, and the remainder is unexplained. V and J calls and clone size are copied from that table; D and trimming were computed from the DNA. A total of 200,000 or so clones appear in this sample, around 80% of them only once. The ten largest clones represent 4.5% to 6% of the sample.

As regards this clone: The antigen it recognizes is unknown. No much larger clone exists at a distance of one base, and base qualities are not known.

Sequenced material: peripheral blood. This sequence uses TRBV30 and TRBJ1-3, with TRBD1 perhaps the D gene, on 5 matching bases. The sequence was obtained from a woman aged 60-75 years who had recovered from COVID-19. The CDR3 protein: CAWSETWGAGNTIYF. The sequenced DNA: TGTGCCTGGAGCGAAACGTGGGGGGCTGGAAACACCATATATTTT.